The clone carrying this TCR beta chain occurred a few times. Its antigen is currently unknown. CDR3 length: 14 amino acids. In germline, CDR1 is SNHLY, CDR2 FYNNEI. Trimming cost V 5 bases and J 7 bases; bases outside gene matches: 6. This sample is part of a study of T cells after yellow fever vaccination. General study results and limits: Once the booster was given, most primary-vaccination clones reappeared, at over 95% for CD4 and approximately 88% for CD8.

TCRdb reprocessed the 5' RACE reads via MiXCR and lists one record per CDR3 protein. The sample comprises fewer than 450,000 distinct CDR3 sequences, 3% to 4.5% of which are singletons, and 20% to 25% rests with the top ten. Sample: PBMCs, taken 5 days after the yellow fever booster vaccination. The V call is TRBV2, the J call TRBJ1-4, with TRBD1 identical over 8 bases. The clonotype comes from a man younger than 35 who received the YFV17D yellow fever vaccine. The CDR3 loop is CASSNRGLSEKLFF. The CDR3 DNA is TGTGCCAGCAGTAACAGGGGGTTGAGTGAAAAACTGTTTTTT.